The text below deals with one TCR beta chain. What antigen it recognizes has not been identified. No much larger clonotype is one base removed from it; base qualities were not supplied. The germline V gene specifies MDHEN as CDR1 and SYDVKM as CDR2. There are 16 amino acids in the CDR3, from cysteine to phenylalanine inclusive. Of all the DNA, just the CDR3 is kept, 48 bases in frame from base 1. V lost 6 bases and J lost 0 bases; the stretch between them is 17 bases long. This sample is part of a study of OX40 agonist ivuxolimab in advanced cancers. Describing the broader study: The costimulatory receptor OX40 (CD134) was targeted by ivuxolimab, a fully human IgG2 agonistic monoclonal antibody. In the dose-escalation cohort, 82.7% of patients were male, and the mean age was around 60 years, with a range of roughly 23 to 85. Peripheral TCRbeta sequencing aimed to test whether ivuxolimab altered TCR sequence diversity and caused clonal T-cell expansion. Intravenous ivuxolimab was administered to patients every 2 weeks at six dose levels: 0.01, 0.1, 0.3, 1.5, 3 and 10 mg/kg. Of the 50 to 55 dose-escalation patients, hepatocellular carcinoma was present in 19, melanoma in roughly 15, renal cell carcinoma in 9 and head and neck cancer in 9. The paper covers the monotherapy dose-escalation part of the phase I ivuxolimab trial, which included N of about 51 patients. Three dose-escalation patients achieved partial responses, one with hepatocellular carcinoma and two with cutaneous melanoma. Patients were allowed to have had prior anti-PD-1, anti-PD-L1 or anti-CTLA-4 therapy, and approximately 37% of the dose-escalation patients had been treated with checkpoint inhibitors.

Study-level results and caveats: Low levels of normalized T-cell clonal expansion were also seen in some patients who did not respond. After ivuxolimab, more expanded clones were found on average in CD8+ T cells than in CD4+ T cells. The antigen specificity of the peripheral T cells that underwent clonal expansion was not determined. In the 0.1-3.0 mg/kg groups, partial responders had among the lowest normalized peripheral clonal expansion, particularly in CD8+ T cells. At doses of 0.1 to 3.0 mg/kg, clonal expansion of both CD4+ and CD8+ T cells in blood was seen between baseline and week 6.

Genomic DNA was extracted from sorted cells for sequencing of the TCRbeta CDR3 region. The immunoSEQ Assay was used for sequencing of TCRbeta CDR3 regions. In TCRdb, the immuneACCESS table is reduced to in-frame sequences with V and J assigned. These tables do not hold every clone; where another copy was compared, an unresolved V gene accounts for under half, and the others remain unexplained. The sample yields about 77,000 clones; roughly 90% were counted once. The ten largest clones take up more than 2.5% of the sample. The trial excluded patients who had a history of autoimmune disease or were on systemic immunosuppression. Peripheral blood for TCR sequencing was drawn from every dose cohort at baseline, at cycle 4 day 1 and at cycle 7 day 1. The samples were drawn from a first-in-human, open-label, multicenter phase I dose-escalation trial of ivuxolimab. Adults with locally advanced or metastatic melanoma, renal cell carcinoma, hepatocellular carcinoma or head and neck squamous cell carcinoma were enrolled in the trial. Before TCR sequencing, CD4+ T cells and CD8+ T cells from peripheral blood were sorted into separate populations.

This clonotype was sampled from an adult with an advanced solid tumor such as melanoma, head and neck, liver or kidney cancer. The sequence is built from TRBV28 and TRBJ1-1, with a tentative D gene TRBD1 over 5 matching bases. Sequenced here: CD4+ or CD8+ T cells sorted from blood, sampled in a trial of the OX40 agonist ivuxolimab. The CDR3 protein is CASSPLGTAMNTEAFF. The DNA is TGTGCCAGCAGCCCCCTTGGGACGGCAATGAACACTGAAGCTTTCTTT.